This TCR beta chain was documented in a study of cytomegalovirus exposure and HLA in healthy donors. Study-level findings and limits: Both high specificity and high sensitivity reportedly marked the classifier's diagnosis of cytomegalovirus status. First-cohort TCR clusters tended to co-occur in the 130 or so validation repertoires, a later analysis found. The authors enumerated over 150 TCR beta chains as linked to cytomegalovirus.

Concerning this clone: The antigen remains unidentified.

Clones were read by immunoSEQ multiplex PCR, and TCRdb kept only the in-frame ones, dropping some. Of fewer than 200,000 clones in the sample, around 90% are singletons; the top ten hold 3% to 3.5%. Germline V CDR1 and CDR2: MDHEN, SYDVKM. The CDR3 extends over 15 amino acids. With 3 bases clipped from V and 7 bases from J, the junction kept 9 bases outside the gene matches. The sample taken for sequencing was PBMCs. This TCR was sampled from a woman younger than 30 in good health and CMV-seropositive. This chain connects TRBV28 to TRBJ1-5, with TRBD1 matching over 7 bases. The CDR3 loop reads CASSFKGARRQPQHF. Here the CDR3 DNA reads TGTGCCAGCAGTTTCAAGGGGGCGAGAAGGCAGCCCCAGCATTTT.